This T cell receptor beta chain was retrieved from a study of CD8 T cell repertoires and HIV-1 epitope variants. Whole-study context: Epitopes were three Gag families plus Nef HW9 and YT9.

The length of the CDR3 is 15 residues. Trimming stripped 4 bases from V and 0 bases from J, with 12 bases between. The germline gives CDR1 LNHDA, CDR2 SQIVND (reference sequence). Generated by immunoSEQ multiplex PCR, the TCRdb table keeps only in-frame clones and is missing some. The sample lists some 100,000 clones, roughly four fifths occurring once. Concerning this clone: Its antigen is still unknown.

Study-wide points: No clonotypes responded to the TAALDMSHF plasma variant; about five recognized KF9, one HW9. The assay identified only TCR beta chains of antigen-proliferating T cells.

The origin of this receptor is a male donor with HIV. Sequencing input: uncultured baseline CD8+ T cells from peripheral blood mononuclear cells (PBMCs). The chain couples TRBV19 to TRBJ1-1; tentative D call: TRBD1 (5 bases). CDR3 nucleotides: TGTGCCAGTAGTACCCGACGGGGCATGAACACTGAAGCTTTCTTT. Protein sequence: CASSTRRGMNTEAFF.